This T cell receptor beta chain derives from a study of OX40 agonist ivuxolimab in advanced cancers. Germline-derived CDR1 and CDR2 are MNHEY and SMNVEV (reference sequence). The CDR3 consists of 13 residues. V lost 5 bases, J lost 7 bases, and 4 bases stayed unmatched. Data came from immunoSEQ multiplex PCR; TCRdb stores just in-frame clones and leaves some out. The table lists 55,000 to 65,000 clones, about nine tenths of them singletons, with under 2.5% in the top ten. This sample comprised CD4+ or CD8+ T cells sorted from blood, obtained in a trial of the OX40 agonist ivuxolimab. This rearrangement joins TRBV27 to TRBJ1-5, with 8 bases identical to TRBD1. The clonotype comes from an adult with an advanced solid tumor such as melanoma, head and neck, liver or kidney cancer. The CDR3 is CASSATGDQPQHF. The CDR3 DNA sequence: TGTGCCAGCAGTGCGACAGGGGACCAGCCCCAGCATTTT.